The clone carrying this T cell receptor (beta chain) was seen many times. The data were obtained in a study of T cell responses to AZD1222 COVID-19 vaccine. Measured with immunoSEQ multiplex PCR; TCRdb has only the in-frame clones, and not every one. The data hold tens of thousands of clones, with 80% observed a single time. Trimming removed 4 bases at V and 4 bases at J, with 10 bases between. CDR3 length: 13 amino acids. Germline V gene data show CDR1 as MGHRA and CDR2 as YSYEKL. The TCR comes from an adult in good health. The input for sequencing was peripheral blood, taken on day 0 of AZD1222 vaccination. The chain employs TRBV4-1 and TRBJ2-5; no clear D. CDR3 sequence (DNA): TGCGCCAGCAGCCGCGTAGGCATAGAGACCCAGTACTTC. Translated, it gives CASSRVGIETQYF.